This T cell receptor (beta chain) was identified in a study of neurological immune-mediated disorders. From 2 million PBMCs stored at -80 C, the unsorted libraries were generated. With V trimmed by 0 bases and J by 0 bases, 10 bases remained unmatched. This CDR3 has 19 amino acids. Looked up from germline, CDR1 is LGHNA and CDR2 is YNFKEQ. TCRdb used MiXCR to reprocess the 5' RACE reads, holding one entry per CDR3 protein. The sample records about 58,000 distinct CDR3 sequences, 3% to 4% being singletons. This clonotype has ten or more counts. Sequenced material: PBMCs. The TCR originated in a woman aged 60-75 years with multiple sclerosis. The chain combines TRBV4-2 with TRBJ1-4, with TRBD1 matching 7 bases. CDR3 sequence: CASSQEQDRMSATNEKLFF. In DNA form, the CDR3 reads TGTGCCAGCAGCCAAGAGCAGGACAGGATGAGTGCAACTAATGAAAAACTGTTTTTT.